This T cell receptor beta chain originates from a study of T-cell memory formation after mild COVID-19. From the 5' RACE reads, TCRdb called clonotypes with MiXCR, one entry per CDR3 protein. Of about 600,000 distinct CDR3 sequences in the sample, roughly a fifth were seen once. Germline V gives CDR1 DFQATT, CDR2 SNEGSKA (reference sequence). This CDR3 is built from 15 residues. V dropped 5 bases and J dropped 6; count of bases not matched to a gene: 13. V is TRBV20-1 and J is TRBJ1-1, with 9 bases lining up with TRBD1. This sequence originates from an adult woman who had mild COVID-19 (a few samples of this study predate the infection). Cell type and time point are not known. The specimen was PBMCs or a T cell subset sorted from them (not recorded which). CDR3 sequence: CSARGQGKVFSEAFF. In nucleotides, the CDR3 is TGCAGTGCTCGCGGACAGGGGAAAGTCTTCTCTGAAGCTTTCTTT.